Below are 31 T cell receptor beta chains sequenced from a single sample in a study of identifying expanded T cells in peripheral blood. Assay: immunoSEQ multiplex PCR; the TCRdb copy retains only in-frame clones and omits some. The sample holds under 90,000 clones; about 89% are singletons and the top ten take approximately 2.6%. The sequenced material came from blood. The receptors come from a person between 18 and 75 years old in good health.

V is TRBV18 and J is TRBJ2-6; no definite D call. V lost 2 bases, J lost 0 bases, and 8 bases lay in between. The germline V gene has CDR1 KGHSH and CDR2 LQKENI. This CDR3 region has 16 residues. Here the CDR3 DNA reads TGTGCCAGCTCACCAGGGCGGACCTCTGGGGCCAACGTCCTGACTTTC. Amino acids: CASSPGRTSGANVLTF.

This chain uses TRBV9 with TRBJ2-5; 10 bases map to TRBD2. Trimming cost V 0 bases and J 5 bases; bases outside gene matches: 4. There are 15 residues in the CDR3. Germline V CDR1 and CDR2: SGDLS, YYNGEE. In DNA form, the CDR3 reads TGTGCCAGCAGCGTAGGAGCGGGAGGGAGGGAGACCCAGTACTTC. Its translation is CASSVGAGGRETQYF.

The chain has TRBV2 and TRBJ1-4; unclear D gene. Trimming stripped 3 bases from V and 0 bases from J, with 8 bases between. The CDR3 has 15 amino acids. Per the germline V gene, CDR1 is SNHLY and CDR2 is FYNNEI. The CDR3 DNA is TGTGCCAGCAGTGACGCAGCTGCAACTAATGAAAAACTGTTTTTT. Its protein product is CASSDAAATNEKLFF. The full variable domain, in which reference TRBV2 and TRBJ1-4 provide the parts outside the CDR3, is EPEVTQTPSHQVTQMGQEVILRCVPISNHLYFYWYRQILGQKVEFLVSFYNNEISEKSEIFDDQFSVERPDGSNFTLKIRSTKLEDSAMYFCASSDAAATNEKLFFGSGTQLSVL.

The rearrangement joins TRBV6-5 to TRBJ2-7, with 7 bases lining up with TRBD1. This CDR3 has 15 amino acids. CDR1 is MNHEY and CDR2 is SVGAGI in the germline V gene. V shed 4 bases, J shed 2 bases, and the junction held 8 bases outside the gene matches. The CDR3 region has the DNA TGTGCCAGCAGTTCCGCCAGGGGGTACGCCTACGAGCAGTACTTC. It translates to CASSSARGYAYEQYF.

The CDR3, as DNA: TGTGCCAGCAGCCCTATGTCGTTTGTCGAGCAGTACTTC. It translates to CASSPMSFVEQYF. The J gene is TRBJ2-7, the V gene TRBV7-2; D is undetermined. Trimming took 5 bases from V and 6 from J, leaving 14 bases between them. This CDR3 contains 13 residues. The germline CDR1 and CDR2 sequences are SGHTA and FQGNSA.

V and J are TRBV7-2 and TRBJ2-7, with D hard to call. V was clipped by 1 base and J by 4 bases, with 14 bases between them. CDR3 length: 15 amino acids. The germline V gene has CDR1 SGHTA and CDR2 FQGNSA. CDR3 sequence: CASSLEAVSVYEQYF. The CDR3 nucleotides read TGTGCCAGCAGCTTAGAGGCCGTTTCGGTTTACGAGCAGTACTTC.

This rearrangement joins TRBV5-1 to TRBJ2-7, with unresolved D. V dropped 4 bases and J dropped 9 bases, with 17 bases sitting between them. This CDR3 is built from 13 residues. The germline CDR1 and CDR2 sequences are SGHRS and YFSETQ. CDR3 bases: TGCGCCAGCAGCGAGCTTACAAGGGATCGGCAGTACTTC. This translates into CASSELTRDRQYF. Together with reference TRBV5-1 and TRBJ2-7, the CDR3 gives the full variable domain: KAGVTQTPRYLIKTRGQQVTLSCSPISGHRSVSWYQQTPGQGLQFLFEYFSETQRNKGNFPGRFSGRQFSNSRSEMNVSTLELGDSALYLCASSELTRDRQYFGPGTRLTVT.

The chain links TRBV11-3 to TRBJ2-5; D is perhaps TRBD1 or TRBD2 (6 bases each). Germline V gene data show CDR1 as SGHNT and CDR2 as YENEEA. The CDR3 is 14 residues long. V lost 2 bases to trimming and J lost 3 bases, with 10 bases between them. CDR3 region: CASSLSRGEETQYF. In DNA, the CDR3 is TGTGCCAGCAGCTTATCTAGGGGGGAAGAGACCCAGTACTTC.

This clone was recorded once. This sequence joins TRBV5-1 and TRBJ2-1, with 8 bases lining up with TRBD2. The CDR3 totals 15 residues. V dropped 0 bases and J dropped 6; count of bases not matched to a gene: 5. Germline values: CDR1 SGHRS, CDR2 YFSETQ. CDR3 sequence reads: CASSLDWGTSNEQFF. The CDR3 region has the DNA TGCGCCAGCAGCTTGGATTGGGGGACTAGCAATGAGCAGTTCTTC. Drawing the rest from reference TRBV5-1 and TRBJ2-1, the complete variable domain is KAGVTQTPRYLIKTRGQQVTLSCSPISGHRSVSWYQQTPGQGLQFLFEYFSETQRNKGNFPGRFSGRQFSNSRSEMNVSTLELGDSALYLCASSLDWGTSNEQFFGPGTRLTVL.

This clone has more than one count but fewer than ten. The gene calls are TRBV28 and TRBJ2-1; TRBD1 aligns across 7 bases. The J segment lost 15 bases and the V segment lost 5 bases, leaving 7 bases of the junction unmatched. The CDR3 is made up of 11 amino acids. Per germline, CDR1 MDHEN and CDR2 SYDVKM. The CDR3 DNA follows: TGTGCCAGCAGTACCGGGACAGCATTGTTCTTC. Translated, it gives CASSTGTALFF. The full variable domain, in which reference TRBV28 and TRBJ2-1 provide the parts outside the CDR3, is DVKVTQSSRYLVKRTGEKVFLECVQDMDHENMFWYRQDPGLGLRLIYFSYDVKMKEKGDIPEGYSVSREKKERFSLILESASTNQTSMYLCASSTGTALFFGPGTRLTVL.

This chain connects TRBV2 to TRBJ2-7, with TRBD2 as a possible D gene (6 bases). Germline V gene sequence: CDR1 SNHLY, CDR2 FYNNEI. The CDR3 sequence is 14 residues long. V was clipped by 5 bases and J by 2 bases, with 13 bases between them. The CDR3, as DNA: TGTGCCAGCAGTAGGAGCGGGTGGACCTACGAGCAGTACTTC. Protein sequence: CASSRSGWTYEQYF.

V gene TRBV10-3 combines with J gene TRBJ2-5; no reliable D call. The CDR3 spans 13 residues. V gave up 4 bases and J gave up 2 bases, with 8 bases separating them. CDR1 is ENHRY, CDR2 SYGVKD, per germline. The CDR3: CAISALYQETQYF. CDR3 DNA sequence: TGTGCCATCAGTGCTCTATATCAAGAGACCCAGTACTTC.

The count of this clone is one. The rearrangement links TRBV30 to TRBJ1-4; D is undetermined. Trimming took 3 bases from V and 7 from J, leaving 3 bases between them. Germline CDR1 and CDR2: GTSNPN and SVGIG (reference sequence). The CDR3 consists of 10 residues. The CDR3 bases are TGTGCCTGGAGGGGTGAAAAACTGTTTTTT. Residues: CAWRGEKLFF.

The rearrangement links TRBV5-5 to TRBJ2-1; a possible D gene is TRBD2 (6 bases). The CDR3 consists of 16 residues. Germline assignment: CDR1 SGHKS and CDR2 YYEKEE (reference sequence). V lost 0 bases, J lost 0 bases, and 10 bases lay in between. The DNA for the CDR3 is TGTGCCAGCAGCTTGGCCTCGGGGGTCTCCTACAATGAGCAGTTCTTC. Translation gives CASSLASGVSYNEQFF.

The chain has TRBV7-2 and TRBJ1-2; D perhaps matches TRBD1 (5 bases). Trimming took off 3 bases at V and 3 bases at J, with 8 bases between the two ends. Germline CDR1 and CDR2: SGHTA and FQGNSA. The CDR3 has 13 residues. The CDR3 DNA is TGTGCCAGCAGCTTTTCGACAGACTATGGCTACACCTTC. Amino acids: CASSFSTDYGYTF.

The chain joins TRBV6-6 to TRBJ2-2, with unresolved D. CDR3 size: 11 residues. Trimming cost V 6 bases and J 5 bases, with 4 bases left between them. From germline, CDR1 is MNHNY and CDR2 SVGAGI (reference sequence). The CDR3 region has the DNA TGTGCCAGCAGAGAAACCGGGGAGCTGTTTTTT. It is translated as CASRETGELFF.

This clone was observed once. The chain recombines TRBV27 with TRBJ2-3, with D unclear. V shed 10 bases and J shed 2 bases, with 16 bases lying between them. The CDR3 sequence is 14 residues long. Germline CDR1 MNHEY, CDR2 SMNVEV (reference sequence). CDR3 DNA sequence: TGTGCCACCTCACTTACGAAACCCACAGATACGCAGTATTTT. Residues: CATSLTKPTDTQYF.

The CDR3 DNA reads TGTGCCAGCAGCGGACAAGGGGCTTTTTACGAGCAGTACTTC. This encodes CASSGQGAFYEQYF. The chain is built from TRBV11-2 and TRBJ2-7; perhaps TRBD1 as D (5 bases). The CDR3 runs 14 residues. Germline lookup yields CDR1 SGHAT and CDR2 FQNNGV. V lost 5 bases and J lost 4, with 15 bases in between.

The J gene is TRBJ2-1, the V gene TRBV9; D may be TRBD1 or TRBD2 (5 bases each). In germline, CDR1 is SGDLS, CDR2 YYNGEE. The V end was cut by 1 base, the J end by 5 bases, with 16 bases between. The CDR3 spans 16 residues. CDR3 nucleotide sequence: TGTGCCAGCAGCGTAAGTTTAGGGGCGGAGGACAATGAGCAGTTCTTC. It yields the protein CASSVSLGAEDNEQFF.

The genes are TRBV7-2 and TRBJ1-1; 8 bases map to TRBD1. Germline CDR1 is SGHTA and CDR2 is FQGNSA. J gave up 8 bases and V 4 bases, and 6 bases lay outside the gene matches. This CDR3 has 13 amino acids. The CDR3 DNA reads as TGTGCCAGCAGCTCCCTGACAGGGGTCGAAGCTTTCTTT. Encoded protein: CASSSLTGVEAFF.

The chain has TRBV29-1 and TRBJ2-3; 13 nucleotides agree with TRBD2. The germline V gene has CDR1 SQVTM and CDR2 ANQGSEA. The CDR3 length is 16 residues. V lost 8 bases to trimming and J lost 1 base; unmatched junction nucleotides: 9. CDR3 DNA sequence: TGCAGCCTCAGACCCGGGACTAGCGGGGGCACAGATACGCAGTATTTT. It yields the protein CSLRPGTSGGTDTQYF.

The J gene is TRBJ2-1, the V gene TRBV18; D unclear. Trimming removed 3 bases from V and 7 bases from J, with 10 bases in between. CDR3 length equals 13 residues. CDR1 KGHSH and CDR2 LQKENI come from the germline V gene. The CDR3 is CASSPGTENEQFF. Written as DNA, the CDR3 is TGTGCCAGCTCACCTGGAACCGAAAATGAGCAGTTCTTC.

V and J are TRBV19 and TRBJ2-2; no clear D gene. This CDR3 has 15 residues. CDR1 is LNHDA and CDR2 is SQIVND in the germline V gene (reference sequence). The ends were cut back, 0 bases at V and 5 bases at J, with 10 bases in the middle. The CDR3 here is CASSIELGRTGELFF. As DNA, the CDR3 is TGTGCCAGTAGTATAGAACTGGGTCGGACCGGGGAGCTGTTTTTT.

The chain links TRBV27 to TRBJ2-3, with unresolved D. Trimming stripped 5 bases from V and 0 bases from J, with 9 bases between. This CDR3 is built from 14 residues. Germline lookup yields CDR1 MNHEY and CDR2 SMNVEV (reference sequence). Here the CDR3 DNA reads TGTGCCAGCAGTCTGCTCACTAGCACAGATACGCAGTATTTT. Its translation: CASSLLTSTDTQYF.

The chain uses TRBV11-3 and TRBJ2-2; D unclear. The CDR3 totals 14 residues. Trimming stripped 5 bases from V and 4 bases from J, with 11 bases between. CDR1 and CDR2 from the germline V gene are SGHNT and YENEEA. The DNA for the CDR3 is TGTGCCAGCAGCCCTAGACTTACCACCGGGGAGCTGTTTTTT. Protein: CASSPRLTTGELFF.

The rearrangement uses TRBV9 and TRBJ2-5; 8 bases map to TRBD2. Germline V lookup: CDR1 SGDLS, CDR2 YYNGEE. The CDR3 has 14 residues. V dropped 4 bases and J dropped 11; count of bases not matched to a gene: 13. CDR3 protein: CASSPGTSAAEQYF. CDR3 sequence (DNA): TGTGCCAGCAGCCCCGGGACTAGTGCCGCGGAGCAGTACTTC.

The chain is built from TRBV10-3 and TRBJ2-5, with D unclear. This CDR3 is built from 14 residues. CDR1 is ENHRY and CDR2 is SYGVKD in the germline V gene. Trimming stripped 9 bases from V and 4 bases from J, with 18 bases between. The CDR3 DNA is TGTGCCATTTCCCCCCATTTGGGGATAGAGACCCAGTACTTC. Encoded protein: CAISPHLGIETQYF.

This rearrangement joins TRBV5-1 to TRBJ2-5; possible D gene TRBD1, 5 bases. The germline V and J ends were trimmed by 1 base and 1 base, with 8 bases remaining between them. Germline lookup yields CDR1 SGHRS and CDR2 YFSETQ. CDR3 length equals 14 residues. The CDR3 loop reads CASSLSGAQETQYF. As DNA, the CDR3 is TGCGCCAGCAGCTTGAGTGGGGCCCAAGAGACCCAGTACTTC.

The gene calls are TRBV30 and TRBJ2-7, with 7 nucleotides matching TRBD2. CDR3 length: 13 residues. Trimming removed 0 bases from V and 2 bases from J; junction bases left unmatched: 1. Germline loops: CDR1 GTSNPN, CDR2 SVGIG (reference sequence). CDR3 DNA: TGTGCCTGGAGTGTTCGGGGGGCCTACGAGCAGTACTTC. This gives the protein CAWSVRGAYEQYF.

The CDR3 sequence is CASSLGTGGLYGYTF. The CDR3 coding sequence is TGTGCCAGCAGCTTGGGGACAGGGGGTTTATATGGCTACACCTTC. The chain uses TRBV5-6 and TRBJ1-2; 10 nucleotides agree with TRBD1. This CDR3 comprises 15 residues. Germline CDR1 SGHDT, CDR2 YYEEEE. V was pared by 0 bases and J by 5 bases, with 4 bases of the junction left unmatched.

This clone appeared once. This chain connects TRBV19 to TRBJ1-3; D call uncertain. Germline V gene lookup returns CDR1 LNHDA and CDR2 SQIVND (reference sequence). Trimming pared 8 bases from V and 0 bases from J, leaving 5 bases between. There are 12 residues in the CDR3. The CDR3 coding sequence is TGTGCCAGTGGGATCTCTGGAAACACCATATATTTT. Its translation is CASGISGNTIYF.